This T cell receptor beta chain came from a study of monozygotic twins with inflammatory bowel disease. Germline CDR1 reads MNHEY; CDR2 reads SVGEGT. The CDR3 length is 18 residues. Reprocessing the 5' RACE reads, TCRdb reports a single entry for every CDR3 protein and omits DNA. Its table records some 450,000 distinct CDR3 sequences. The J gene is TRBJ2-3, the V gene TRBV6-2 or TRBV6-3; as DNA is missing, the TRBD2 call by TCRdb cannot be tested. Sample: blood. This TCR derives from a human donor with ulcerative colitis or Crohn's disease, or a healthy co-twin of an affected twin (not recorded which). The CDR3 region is CASSYSVPAGEGTDTQYF.